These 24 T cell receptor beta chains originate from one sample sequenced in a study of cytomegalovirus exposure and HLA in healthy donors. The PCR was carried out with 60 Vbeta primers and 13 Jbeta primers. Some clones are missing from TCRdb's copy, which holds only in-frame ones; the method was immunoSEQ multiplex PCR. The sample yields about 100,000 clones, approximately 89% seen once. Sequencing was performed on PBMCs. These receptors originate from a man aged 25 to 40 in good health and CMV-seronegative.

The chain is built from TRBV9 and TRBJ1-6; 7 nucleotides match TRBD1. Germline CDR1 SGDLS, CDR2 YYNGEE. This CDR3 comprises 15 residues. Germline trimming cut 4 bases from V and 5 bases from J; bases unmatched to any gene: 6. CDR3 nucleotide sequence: TGTGCCAGCAGCCAAATGACAGGGCATAATTCACCCCTCCACTTT. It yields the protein CASSQMTGHNSPLHF.

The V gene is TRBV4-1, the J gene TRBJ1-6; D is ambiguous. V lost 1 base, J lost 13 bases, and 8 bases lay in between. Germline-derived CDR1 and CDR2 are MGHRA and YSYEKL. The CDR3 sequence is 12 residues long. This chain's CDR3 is CASSQGVWPLHF. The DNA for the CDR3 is TGCGCCAGCAGCCAAGGAGTCTGGCCCCTCCACTTT.

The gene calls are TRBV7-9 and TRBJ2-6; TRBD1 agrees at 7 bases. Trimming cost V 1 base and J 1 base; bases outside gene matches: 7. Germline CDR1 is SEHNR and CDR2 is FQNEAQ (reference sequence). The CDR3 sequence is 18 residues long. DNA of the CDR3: TGTGCCAGCAGCTTAGAGGGACAGCTGGTATCTGGGGCCAACGTCCTGACTTTC. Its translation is CASSLEGQLVSGANVLTF.

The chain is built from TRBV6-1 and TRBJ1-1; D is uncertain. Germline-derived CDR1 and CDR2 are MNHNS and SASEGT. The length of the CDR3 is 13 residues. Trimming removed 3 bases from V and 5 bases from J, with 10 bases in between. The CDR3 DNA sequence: TGTGCCAGCAGTGAGGCCACCAGAACTGAAGCTTTCTTT. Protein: CASSEATRTEAFF.

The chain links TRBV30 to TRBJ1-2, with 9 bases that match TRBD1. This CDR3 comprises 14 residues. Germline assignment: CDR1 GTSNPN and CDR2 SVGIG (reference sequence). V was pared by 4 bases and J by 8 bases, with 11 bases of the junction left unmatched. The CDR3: CAWIPDRGAGGYTF. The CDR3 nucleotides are TGTGCCTGGATTCCGGACAGGGGAGCTGGGGGCTACACCTTC.

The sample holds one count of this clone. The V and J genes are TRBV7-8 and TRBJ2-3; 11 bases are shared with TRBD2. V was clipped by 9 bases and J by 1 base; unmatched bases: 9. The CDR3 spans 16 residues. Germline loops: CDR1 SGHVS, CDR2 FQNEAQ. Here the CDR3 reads CASMTMTSGGTDTQYF. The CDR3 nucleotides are TGTGCCAGTATGACAATGACTAGCGGGGGCACAGATACGCAGTATTTT.

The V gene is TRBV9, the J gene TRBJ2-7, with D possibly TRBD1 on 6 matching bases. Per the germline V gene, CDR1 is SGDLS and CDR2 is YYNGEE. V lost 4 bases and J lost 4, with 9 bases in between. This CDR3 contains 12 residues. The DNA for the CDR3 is TGTGCCAGCAGCCGGGACACATACGAGCAGTACTTC. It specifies CASSRDTYEQYF.

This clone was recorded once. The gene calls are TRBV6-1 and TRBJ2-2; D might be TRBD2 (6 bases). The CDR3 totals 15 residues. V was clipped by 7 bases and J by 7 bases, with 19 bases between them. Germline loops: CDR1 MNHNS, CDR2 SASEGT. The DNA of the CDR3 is TGTGCCAGCAACGAGAGAGGGAGGACGGGCGGGGAGCTGTTTTTT. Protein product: CASNERGRTGGELFF.

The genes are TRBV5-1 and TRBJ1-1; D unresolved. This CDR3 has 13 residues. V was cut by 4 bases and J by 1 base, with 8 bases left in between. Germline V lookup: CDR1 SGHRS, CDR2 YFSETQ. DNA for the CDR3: TGCGCCAGCAGCCCGGGTGGGAACACTGAAGCTTTCTTT. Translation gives CASSPGGNTEAFF.

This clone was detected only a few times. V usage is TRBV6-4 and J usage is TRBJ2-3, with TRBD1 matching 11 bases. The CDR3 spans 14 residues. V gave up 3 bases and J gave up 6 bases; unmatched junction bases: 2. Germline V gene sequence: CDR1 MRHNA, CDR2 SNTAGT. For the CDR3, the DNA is TGTGCCAGCAGTGAAGGACAGGGGGCGGATACGCAGTATTTT. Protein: CASSEGQGADTQYF.

CDR3 nucleotide sequence: TGCGCCAGCAGCCCCAATGGGGGGACTTGGAGCACAGATACGCAGTATTTT. This sequence encodes CASSPNGGTWSTDTQYF. V usage is TRBV5-1 and J usage is TRBJ2-3, with D possibly being TRBD2 (6 bases). Germline loops: CDR1 SGHRS, CDR2 YFSETQ. The CDR3 totals 17 residues. Trimming shortened V by 4 bases and J by 0 bases, and 18 bases separated the two germline ends.

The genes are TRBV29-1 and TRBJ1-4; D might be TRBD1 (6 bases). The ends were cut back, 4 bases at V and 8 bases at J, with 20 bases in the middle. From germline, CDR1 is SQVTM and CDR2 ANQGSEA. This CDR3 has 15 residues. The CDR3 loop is CSVGGRGVGEEKLFF. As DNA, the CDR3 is TGCAGCGTTGGGGGCAGGGGAGTAGGGGAAGAAAAACTGTTTTTT.

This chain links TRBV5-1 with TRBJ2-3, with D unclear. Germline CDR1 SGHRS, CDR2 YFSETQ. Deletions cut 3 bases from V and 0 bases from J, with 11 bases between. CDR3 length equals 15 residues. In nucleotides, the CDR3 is TGCGCCAGCAGCTCGCCAGAGGCAAGCACAGATACGCAGTATTTT. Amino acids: CASSSPEASTDTQYF.

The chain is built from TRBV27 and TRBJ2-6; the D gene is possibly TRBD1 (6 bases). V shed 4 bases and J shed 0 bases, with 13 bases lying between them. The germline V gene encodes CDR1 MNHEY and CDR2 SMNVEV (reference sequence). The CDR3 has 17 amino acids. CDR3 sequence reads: CASSSAGDNSGANVLTF. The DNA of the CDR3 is TGTGCCAGCAGTTCCGCCGGGGACAACTCTGGGGCCAACGTCCTGACTTTC.

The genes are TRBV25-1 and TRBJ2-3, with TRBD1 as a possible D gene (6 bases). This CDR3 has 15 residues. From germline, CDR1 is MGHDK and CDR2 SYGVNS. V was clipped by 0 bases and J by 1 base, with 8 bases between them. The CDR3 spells CASSEYRTGTDTQYF. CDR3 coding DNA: TGTGCCAGCAGTGAATACCGGACAGGCACAGATACGCAGTATTTT.

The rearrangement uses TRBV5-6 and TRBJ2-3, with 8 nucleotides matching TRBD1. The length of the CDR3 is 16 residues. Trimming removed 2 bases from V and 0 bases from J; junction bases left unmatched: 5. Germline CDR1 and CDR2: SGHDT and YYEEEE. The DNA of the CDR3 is TGTGCCAGCAGCTTCGGGGACAGGCCAAGCACAGATACGCAGTATTTT. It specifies CASSFGDRPSTDTQYF.

CDR3 protein: CASSQVWTGEMGQPQHF. CDR3 in DNA: TGCGCCAGCAGCCAAGTGTGGACAGGGGAAATGGGTCAGCCCCAGCATTTT. The chain uses TRBV4-1 and TRBJ1-5; 9 nucleotides align to TRBD1. V was pared by 1 base and J by 6 bases, with 10 bases of the junction left unmatched. This CDR3 region has 17 residues. The germline V gene encodes CDR1 MGHRA and CDR2 YSYEKL.

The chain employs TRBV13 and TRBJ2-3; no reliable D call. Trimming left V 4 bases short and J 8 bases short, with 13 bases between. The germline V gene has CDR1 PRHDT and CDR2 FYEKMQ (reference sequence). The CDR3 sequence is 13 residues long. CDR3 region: CASSSVGSGTQYF. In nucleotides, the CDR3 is TGTGCCAGCAGCTCGGTCGGGTCTGGTACGCAGTATTTT.

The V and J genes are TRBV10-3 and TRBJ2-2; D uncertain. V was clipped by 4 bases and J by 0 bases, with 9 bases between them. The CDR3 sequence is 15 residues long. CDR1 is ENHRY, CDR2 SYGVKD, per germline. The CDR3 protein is CAISVGGANTGELFF. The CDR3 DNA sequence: TGTGCCATCAGTGTAGGTGGAGCGAACACCGGGGAGCTGTTTTTT.

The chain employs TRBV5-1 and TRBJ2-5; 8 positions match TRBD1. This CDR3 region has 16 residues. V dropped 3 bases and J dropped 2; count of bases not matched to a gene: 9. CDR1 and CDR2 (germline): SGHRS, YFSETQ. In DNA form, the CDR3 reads TGCGCCAGCAGCTCAATGTGGACAGGGTCGCAAGAGACCCAGTACTTC. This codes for CASSSMWTGSQETQYF.

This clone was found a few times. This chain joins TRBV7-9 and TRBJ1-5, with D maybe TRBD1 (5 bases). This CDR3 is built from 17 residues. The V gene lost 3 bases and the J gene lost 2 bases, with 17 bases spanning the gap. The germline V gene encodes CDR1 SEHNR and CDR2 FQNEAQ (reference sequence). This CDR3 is CASSLSSSGLGNQPQHF. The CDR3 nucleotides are TGTGCCAGCAGCTTGTCGTCATCAGGGTTGGGCAATCAGCCCCAGCATTTT.

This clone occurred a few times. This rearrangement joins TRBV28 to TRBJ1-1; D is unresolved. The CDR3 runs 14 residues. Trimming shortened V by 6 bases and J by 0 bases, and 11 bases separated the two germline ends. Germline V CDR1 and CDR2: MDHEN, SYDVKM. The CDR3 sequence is CASRRGGMNTEAFF. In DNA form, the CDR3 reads TGTGCCAGCAGGAGAGGCGGGATGAACACTGAAGCTTTCTTT.

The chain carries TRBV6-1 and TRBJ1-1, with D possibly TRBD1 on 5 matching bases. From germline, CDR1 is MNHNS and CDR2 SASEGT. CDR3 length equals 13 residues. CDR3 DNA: TGTGACGCCACCCAGGGTGTCTTCACTGAAGCTTTCTTT. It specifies CDATQGVFTEAFF.

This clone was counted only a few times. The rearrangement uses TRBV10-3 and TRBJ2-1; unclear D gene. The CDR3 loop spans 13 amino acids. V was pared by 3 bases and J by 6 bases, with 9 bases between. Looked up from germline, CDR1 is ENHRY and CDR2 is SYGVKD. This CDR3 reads CAISDPRFNEQFF. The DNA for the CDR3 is TGTGCCATCAGTGATCCGCGGTTCAATGAGCAGTTCTTC.